The rows below give T cell receptor beta chains drawn from one sample of a study of blood T cell repertoires in COVID-19. Repertoires were generated with immunoSEQ multiplex PCR, while TCRdb's copy carries only in-frame clones and drops some. This repertoire shows about 44,000 clones, around 84% found once; its top ten account for 35% to 50%. Sample: peripheral blood. These receptors were obtained from a human donor in a cohort sampled during active COVID-19. The CDR3 runs from the conserved cysteine through the conserved F or W. A D gene is named only where the DNA matches it firmly. Only part of the rows carry a size: once, few, many, or a class if the clone is expanded.

d_call j_call v_call clone_size cdr3_nt cdr3_aa
TRBD2 TRBJ2-1 TRBV7-6 . TGTGCCAGCAGTCTTAGGCCTAGCGGGGGGGCCTTCTCCTACAATGAGCAGTTCTTC CASSLRPSGGAFSYNEQFF
TRBD1 TRBJ1-1 TRBV5-1 . TGCGCCAGCAGCTCAGGACAGGGTGCAAACACTGAAGCTTTCTTT CASSSGQGANTEAFF
. TRBJ2-7 TRBV9 . TGTGCCAGCAGCGTAGGGGGCGGGACGTCCTACGAGCAGTACTTC CASSVGGGTSYEQYF
. TRBJ1-6 TRBV6-1 . TGTGCCAGCAGTGGGGGAACCGGGACAAGGGATTCACCCCTCCACTTT CASSGGTGTRDSPLHF
. TRBJ1-5 TRBV6-1 . TGTGCCAGCAGTGAAGCCCGCGGGGGCCAGCCCCAGCATTTT CASSEARGGQPQHF
. TRBJ1-6 TRBV6-4 . TGTGCCAGCAGCCCCCTCATATTGGCCACGTCAAATGGTTCACCCCTCCACTTT CASSPLILATSNGSPLHF
. TRBJ2-7 TRBV7-6 many TGTGCCAGCAGCTTAGCGGGGGGGCCGGACGAGCAGTACTTC CASSLAGGPDEQYF
. TRBJ1-6 TRBV5-1 . TGCGCCAGCAGCCCCGGGGAGAACAATGCAAATTCACCCCTCCACTTT CASSPGENNANSPLHF
. TRBJ1-3 TRBV5-8 . TGTGCCAGCAGCTTGGTTGGTTCTGGCTACAGGTCTTTGTTTGGAAACACCATATATTTT CASSLVGSGYRSLFGNTIYF
TRBD1 TRBJ1-1 TRBV10-3 . TGTGCCATCAGTGCGGACAGGGGGAACACTGAAGCTTTCTTT CAISADRGNTEAFF
TRBD1 TRBJ1-3 TRBV28 few TGTGCCAGCAGTTCGCAGACAGGGATCGGTGGAAACACCATATATTTT CASSSQTGIGGNTIYF
. TRBJ1-1 TRBV6-2/TRBV6-3 . TGTGCCAGCAGTGGGCTTCCGAACACTGAAGCTTTCTTT CASSGLPNTEAFF
. TRBJ2-1 TRBV5-1 . TGCGCCAGCAGCTTGAGCCCAGGAACAAACAATGAGCAGTTCTTC CASSLSPGTNNEQFF
. TRBJ1-2 TRBV28 . TGTGCCAGCAGCACAGGGTACGTCTATGGCTACACCTTC CASSTGYVYGYTF
. TRBJ1-5 TRBV19 . TGTGCCAGTAGTGATGGACAGAACAATCAGCCCCAGCATTTT CASSDGQNNQPQHF
. TRBJ1-4 TRBV27 . TGTGCCAGCAGTTCCGGAGGTGAGGGTGAAAAACTGTTTTTT CASSSGGEGEKLFF
. TRBJ1-1 TRBV5-1 . TGCGCCAGCAGCTTGAACGGACAGAGACCCATGAACACTGAAGCTTTCTTT CASSLNGQRPMNTEAFF
. TRBJ2-7 TRBV19 . TGTGCCAGTAGTATAGCGGCCAGGTCCTCCTACGAGCAGTACTTC CASSIAARSSYEQYF
. TRBJ1-6 TRBV6-2/TRBV6-3 . TGTGCCAGCAGTACCCCATATGGCAGGGAGGATTCACCCCTCCACTTT CASSTPYGREDSPLHF
. TRBJ2-3 TRBV19 . TGTGCCAGTACCCCGACAGGTTCTAGCACAGATACGCAGTATTTT CASTPTGSSTDTQYF
. TRBJ1-2 TRBV7-8 few TGTGCCAGCAGCTTCCGGACAAGGAACTATGGCTACACCTTC CASSFRTRNYGYTF
. TRBJ1-4 TRBV25-1 once TGTGCCAGCAGTGAATTGCAGGGAAGGGGAACTAATGAAAAACTGTTTTTT CASSELQGRGTNEKLFF
. TRBJ2-1 TRBV7-9 . TGTGCCAGCAGCTTAAATCCCTCGGAGCAGTTCTTC CASSLNPSEQFF
. TRBJ1-1 TRBV5-1 . TGCGCCAGCAGCTTGCGGGGCACTGAAGCTTTCTTT CASSLRGTEAFF
. TRBJ1-6 TRBV5-5 . TGTGCCAGCAGCTTGGCATTAAGCCTTCTTTCACCCCTCCACTTT CASSLALSLLSPLHF
TRBD1 TRBJ2-7 TRBV2 . TGTGCCAGCAGAGTCGGGACAGGCTCCTACGAGCAGTACTTC CASRVGTGSYEQYF
. TRBJ1-5 TRBV5-6 . TGTGCCAGCAGCCCGGGCGGGGGGGTCAATCAGCCCCAGCATTTT CASSPGGGVNQPQHF
TRBD1 TRBJ1-6 TRBV19 once TGTGCCAGTAGTATCGGACAGGGCCAAACACCCCTCCACTTT CASSIGQGQTPLHF
TRBD2 TRBJ2-7 TRBV11-2 . TGTGCCAGTGAGGCGGGGGAATACTACGAGCAGTACTTC CASEAGEYYEQYF
TRBD2 TRBJ2-3 TRBV3-1/TRBV3-2 . TGTGCCAGCAGCCAAGGTATACTAGCGGGGGGGAGCACAGATACGCAGTATTTT CASSQGILAGGSTDTQYF
. TRBJ1-1 TRBV7-2 . TGTGCCAGCAGCTACTCCCAGGGGACTGAAGCTTTCTTT CASSYSQGTEAFF
. TRBJ2-7 TRBV4-3 . TGCGCCAGCAGCCAAGGGACAGCCCTTGGCGAGCAGTACTTC CASSQGTALGEQYF
. TRBJ2-1 TRBV6-5 . TGTGCCAGCAGTTACTCGGCAAGGGGGTACAATGAGCAGTTCTTC CASSYSARGYNEQFF
. TRBJ1-2 TRBV7-2 . TGTGCCAGCAGCCGGGTAGGGGGTAACTATGGCTACACCTTC CASSRVGGNYGYTF
. TRBJ1-5 TRBV19 few TGTGCCAGTAGTATAGTAGGGGATACAGGGCCGGGGCAGCCCCAGCATTTT CASSIVGDTGPGQPQHF
. TRBJ2-4 TRBV14 . TGTGCCAGCAGCCAAGAGGTGGGGGCTGGCAAAAACATTCAGTACTTC CASSQEVGAGKNIQYF
TRBD2 TRBJ2-3 TRBV7-6 . TGTGCCAGCAGCTTCCCACTAATGGGACTAGCGGGGGGGAACACAGATACGCAGTATTTT CASSFPLMGLAGGNTDTQYF
. TRBJ1-1 TRBV28 . TGTGCCAGCTCTGCAGGACAGCCCTACGAAGCTTTCTTT CASSAGQPYEAFF
TRBD1 TRBJ2-2 TRBV5-1 . TGCGCCAGCAGCTGGGGACAGCTTAACACCGGGGAGCTGTTTTTT CASSWGQLNTGELFF
. TRBJ2-7 TRBV3-1/TRBV3-2 . TGTGCCAGCAGCCAACCAGACATCTACGAGCAGTACTTC CASSQPDIYEQYF
. TRBJ1-2 TRBV5-5 once TGTGCCAGCAGCTCGACAAACGCTAACTATGGCTACACCTTC CASSSTNANYGYTF